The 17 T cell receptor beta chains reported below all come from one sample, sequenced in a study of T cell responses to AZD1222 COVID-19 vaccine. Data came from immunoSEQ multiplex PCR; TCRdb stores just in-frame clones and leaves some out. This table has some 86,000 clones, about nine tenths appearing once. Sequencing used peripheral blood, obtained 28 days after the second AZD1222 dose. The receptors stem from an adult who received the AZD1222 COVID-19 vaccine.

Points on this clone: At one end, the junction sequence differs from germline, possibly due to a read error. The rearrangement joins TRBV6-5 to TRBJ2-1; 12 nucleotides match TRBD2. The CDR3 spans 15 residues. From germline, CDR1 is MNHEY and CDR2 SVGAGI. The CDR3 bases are TGTGCCAGCAGTTACTCGGGCGGGACTAGCGGGTTTAAGATCTTC. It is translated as CASSYSGGTSGFKIF.

The CDR3 reads CASSQAQGKVFTF. For the CDR3, the DNA is TGTGCCAGCAGCCAAGCTCAGGGGAAGGTTTTCACCTTC. The chain uses TRBV3-1 (or the pseudogene TRBV3-2) and TRBJ1-2; perhaps TRBD1 as D (6 bases). V lost 1 base, J lost 13 bases, and 16 bases lay in between. CDR3 length: 13 residues. Germline CDR1 LGHDT, CDR2 YNNKEL (reference sequence).

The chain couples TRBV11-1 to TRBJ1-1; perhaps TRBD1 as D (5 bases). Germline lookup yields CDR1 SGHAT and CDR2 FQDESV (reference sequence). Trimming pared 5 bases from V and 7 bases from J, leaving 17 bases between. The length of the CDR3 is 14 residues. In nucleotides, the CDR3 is TGTGCCAGCAGCGCACAGGCGGCCAAGGGTGAAGCTTTCTTT. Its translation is CASSAQAAKGEAFF.

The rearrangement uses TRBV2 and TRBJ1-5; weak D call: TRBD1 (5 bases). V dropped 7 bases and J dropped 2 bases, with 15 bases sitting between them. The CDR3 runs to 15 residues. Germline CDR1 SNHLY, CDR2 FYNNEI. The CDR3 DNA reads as TGTGCCAGCACCTCAACTGGGGGTGGCAATCAGCCCCAGCATTTT. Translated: CASTSTGGGNQPQHF.

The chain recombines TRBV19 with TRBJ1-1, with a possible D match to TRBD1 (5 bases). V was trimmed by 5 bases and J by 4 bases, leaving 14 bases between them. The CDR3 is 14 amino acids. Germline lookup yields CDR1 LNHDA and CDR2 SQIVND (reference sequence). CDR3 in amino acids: CASSVGRGVTEAFF. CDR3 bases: TGTGCCAGTAGTGTGGGGAGAGGGGTCACTGAAGCTTTCTTT.

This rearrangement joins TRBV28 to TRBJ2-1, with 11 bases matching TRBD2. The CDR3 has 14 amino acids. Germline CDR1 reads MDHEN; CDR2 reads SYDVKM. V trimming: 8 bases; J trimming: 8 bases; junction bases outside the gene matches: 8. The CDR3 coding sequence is TGTGCCAGCGAAAATAGCGGGGGGGCGTATGAGCAGTTCTTC. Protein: CASENSGGAYEQFF. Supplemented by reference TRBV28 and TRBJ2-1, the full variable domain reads DVKVTQSSRYLVKRTGEKVFLECVQDMDHENMFWYRQDPGLGLRLIYFSYDVKMKEKGDIPEGYSVSREKKERFSLILESASTNQTSMYLCASENSGGAYEQFFGPGTRLTVL.

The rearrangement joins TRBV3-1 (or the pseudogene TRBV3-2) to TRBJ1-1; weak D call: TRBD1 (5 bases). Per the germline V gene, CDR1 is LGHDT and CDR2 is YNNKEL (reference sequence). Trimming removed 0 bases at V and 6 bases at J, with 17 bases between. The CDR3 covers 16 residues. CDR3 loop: CASSQDWGRLVAEAFF. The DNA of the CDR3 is TGTGCCAGCAGCCAAGATTGGGGCCGCCTGGTAGCTGAAGCTTTCTTT.

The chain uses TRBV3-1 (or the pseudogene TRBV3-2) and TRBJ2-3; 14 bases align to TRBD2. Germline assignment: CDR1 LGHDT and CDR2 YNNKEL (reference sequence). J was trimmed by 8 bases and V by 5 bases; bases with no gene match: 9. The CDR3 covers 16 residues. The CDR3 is CASSTRLAGGRGTQYF. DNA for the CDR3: TGTGCCAGCAGCACCCGACTAGCGGGGGGGCGGGGTACGCAGTATTTT.

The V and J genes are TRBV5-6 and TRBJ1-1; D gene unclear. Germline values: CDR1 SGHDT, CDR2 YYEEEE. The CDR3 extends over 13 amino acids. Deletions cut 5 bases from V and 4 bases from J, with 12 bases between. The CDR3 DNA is TGTGCCAGCAGTGTAGCGGGGAGCACTGAAGCTTTCTTT. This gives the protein CASSVAGSTEAFF.

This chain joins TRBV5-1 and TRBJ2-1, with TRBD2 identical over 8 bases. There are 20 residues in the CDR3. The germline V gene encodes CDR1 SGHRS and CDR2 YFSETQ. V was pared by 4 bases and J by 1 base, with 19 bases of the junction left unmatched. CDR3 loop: CASSPLLWRGVAGSYNEQFF. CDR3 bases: TGCGCCAGCAGCCCCCTGCTGTGGCGGGGGGTAGCGGGGTCCTACAATGAGCAGTTCTTC.

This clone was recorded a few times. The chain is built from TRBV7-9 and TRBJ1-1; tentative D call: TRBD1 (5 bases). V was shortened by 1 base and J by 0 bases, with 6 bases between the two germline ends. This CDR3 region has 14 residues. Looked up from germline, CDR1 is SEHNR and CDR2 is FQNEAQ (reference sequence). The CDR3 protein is CASSLGQMNTEAFF. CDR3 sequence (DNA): TGTGCCAGCAGCTTAGGACAGATGAACACTGAAGCTTTCTTT.

CDR3 amino acids: CASSPPRGYEQYF. The CDR3 coding sequence is TGTGCCAGCAGTCCCCCCAGGGGCTACGAGCAGTACTTC. The chain employs TRBV28 and TRBJ2-7; a weak D match, TRBD1 (6 bases). Between the trimmed V and J ends, which lost 5 bases and 3 bases, there was a span of 11 bases. Germline CDR1 and CDR2: MDHEN and SYDVKM. The CDR3 has 13 amino acids.

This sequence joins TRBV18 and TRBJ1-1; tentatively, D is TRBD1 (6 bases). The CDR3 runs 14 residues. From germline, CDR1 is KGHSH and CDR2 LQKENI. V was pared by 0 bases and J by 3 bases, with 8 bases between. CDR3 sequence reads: CASSPPTGHTEAFF. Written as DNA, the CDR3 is TGTGCCAGCTCACCACCGACAGGCCACACTGAAGCTTTCTTT.

CDR3 region: CASSLELSGGAYNEQFF. Here the CDR3 DNA reads TGCGCCAGCAGCTTGGAACTTAGCGGGGGGGCCTACAATGAGCAGTTCTTC. The genes are TRBV5-1 and TRBJ2-1; 11 nucleotides align to TRBD2. Losses at the gene ends were 0 bases for V and 2 bases for J; bases not matched to a gene: 4. Germline V gene sequence: CDR1 SGHRS, CDR2 YFSETQ. The CDR3 sequence is 17 residues long.

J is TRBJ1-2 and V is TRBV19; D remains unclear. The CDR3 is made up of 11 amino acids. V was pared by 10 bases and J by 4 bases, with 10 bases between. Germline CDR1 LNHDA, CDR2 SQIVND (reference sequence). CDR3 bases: TGTGCCACTGGATTCACCTATGGCTACACCTTC. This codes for CATGFTYGYTF.

The CDR3 DNA sequence: TGTGCCAGCAGCTTAGGGTACGGGGGGAGCTACAATGAGCAGTTCTTC. Protein: CASSLGYGGSYNEQFF. This sequence joins TRBV7-2 and TRBJ2-1; 7 nucleotides align to TRBD2. V dropped 1 base and J dropped 3; count of bases not matched to a gene: 6. Germline V gene lookup returns CDR1 SGHTA and CDR2 FQGNSA. The CDR3 runs 16 residues.

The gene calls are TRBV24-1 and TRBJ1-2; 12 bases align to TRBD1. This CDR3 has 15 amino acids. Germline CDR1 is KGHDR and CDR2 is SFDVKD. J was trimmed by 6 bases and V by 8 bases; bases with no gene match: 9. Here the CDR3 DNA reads TGTGCCACCACTTCCAGGGACAGGGGGCGCGATGGCTACACCTTC. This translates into CATTSRDRGRDGYTF.